This TCR beta chain emerged from a study of shared clonotypes between healthy human individuals. Overall study findings and caveats: Clonotypes not shared had lower generation probabilities than those common to all four donors. Incomplete sequencing of sorted subsets was indicated by rarefaction despite large depth.

Per germline, CDR1 MDHEN and CDR2 SYDVKM. V dropped 5 bases and J dropped 4; count of bases not matched to a gene: 9. The CDR3 runs 16 residues. Measured with immunoSEQ multiplex PCR; TCRdb has only the in-frame clones, and not every one. The table has roughly 2.5 million clones, around nine tenths seen once. With regard to this clone: Its antigen is unidentified.

V gene TRBV28 combines with J gene TRBJ1-2; TRBD1 matches 11 bases. The TCR originated in a man between 18 and 35 years old in good health. The material sequenced was naive CD4+ T cells sorted from blood. Subset given: CD45RA+ positively selected. CDR3 sequence: CASSQPGQGEIYGYTF. CDR3 coding DNA: TGTGCCAGCAGTCAACCGGGACAGGGGGAGATCTATGGCTACACCTTC.